This T cell receptor (beta chain) was sequenced in a study of T-cell memory formation after mild COVID-19. Across the whole study: Most TCR clusters belonged to a single donor. General study results and limits: A second wave of clones peaked on day 37, and their SARS-CoV-2 specificity went unconfirmed.

TCRdb re-called the 5' RACE reads through MiXCR, storing one row per CDR3 protein. The sample lists under 300,000 distinct CDR3 sequences, under 20% occurring once. This clonotype came up once. Its specificity is not known. The CDR3 is made up of 13 amino acids. Per the germline V gene, CDR1 is MNHEY and CDR2 is SVGAGI. With 6 bases removed from V and 6 bases from J, the gap between germline ends came to 9 bases. Sequencing was done on a sample of PBMCs or a T cell subset sorted from them (not recorded which). The chain uses TRBV6-5 and TRBJ1-6; no clear D. The clonotype comes from a man aged 18 to 30 who had mild COVID-19 (a few samples of this study predate the infection). Cell type and time point are not known. The CDR3 coding sequence is TGTGCCAGCAGGTGGATGCGTAATTCACCCCTCCACTTT. Translating it yields CASRWMRNSPLHF.